A single sample gave rise to the 20 T cell receptor beta chains below, sequenced in a study of shared clonotypes between healthy human individuals (dated by TCRdb to about 2020). CD8 naive samples consisted of CD45RO-negative cells that were positively selected for CCR7, yielding a CD45RA+CCR7+ population without TemRA cells. The method was the immunoSEQ multiplex PCR assay. The source is immuneACCESS, and TCRdb retained only in-frame sequences with V and J called. Part of the clones is not carried over; for the studies checked, unresolved V genes explain less than half of this, and the remainder is unexplained. In this sample the table shows hundreds of thousands of clones, roughly 96% of which occur a single time. Clones ranked in the top ten supply 0.11% of the sample. The source material was naive CD8+ T cells sorted from blood. The sample's cell subset or site label, in plain terms: CD45RA+CCR7+. The receptor set was obtained from a woman in her twenties or thirties in good health.

The chain has TRBV27 and TRBJ2-1, with 11 bases fitting TRBD2. The CDR3 length is 14 residues. Germline-derived CDR1 and CDR2 are MNHEY and SMNVEV (reference sequence). V dropped 9 bases and J dropped 5; count of bases not matched to a gene: 6. For the CDR3, the DNA is TGTGCCAGTGGGCCGGGACTAGCGGACAATGAGCAGTTCTTC. Its translation: CASGPGLADNEQFF.

The chain has TRBV6-6 and TRBJ2-3; the D is unclear. Germline CDR1 and CDR2: MNHNY and SVGAGI (reference sequence). V lost 4 bases and J lost 3, with 14 bases in between. The CDR3 extends over 15 amino acids. This CDR3 reads CASSSVRGWTDTQYF. The CDR3, as DNA: TGTGCCAGCAGTTCGGTAAGAGGTTGGACAGATACGCAGTATTTT.

The rearrangement uses TRBV5-1 and TRBJ2-1, with D tentatively TRBD1 (5 bases). Germline CDR1 reads SGHRS; CDR2 reads YFSETQ. The CDR3 extends over 14 amino acids. V lost 4 bases and J 7 bases, leaving 15 bases between the germline ends. The CDR3 here is CASSTRPGPNEQFF. Here the CDR3 DNA reads TGCGCCAGCAGCACCCGGCCAGGGCCAAATGAGCAGTTCTTC.

The CDR3: CASRAAGLYEAFF. CDR3 nucleotide sequence: TGTGCCAGCAGGGCGGCGGGCTTATACGAAGCTTTCTTT. The chain couples TRBV28 to TRBJ1-1, with D unresolved. This CDR3 contains 13 residues. V gave up 6 bases and J gave up 8 bases, with 16 bases separating them. CDR1 and CDR2 from the germline V gene are MDHEN and SYDVKM.

The chain links TRBV19 to TRBJ1-1; no reliable D call. Between the trimmed V and J ends, which lost 5 bases and 7 bases, there was a span of 17 bases. Germline V gene data show CDR1 as LNHDA and CDR2 as SQIVND (reference sequence). The CDR3 has 14 residues. The CDR3 is CASSVLGLQLEAFF. The CDR3 region has the DNA TGTGCCAGTAGTGTTCTCGGGTTACAGCTTGAAGCTTTCTTT.

The rearrangement links TRBV28 to TRBJ2-1, with 11 bases that match TRBD2. This CDR3 comprises 15 residues. The V segment lost 4 bases and the J segment 6 bases; nucleotides outside the gene matches: 5. CDR1 is MDHEN, CDR2 SYDVKM, per germline. The chain's CDR3 is CASSYPGLAANEQFF. The CDR3 bases are TGTGCCAGCAGTTATCCGGGACTAGCGGCCAATGAGCAGTTCTTC.

The V call is TRBV28, the J call TRBJ1-1; D is possibly TRBD1 (5 bases). This CDR3 has 15 amino acids. The germline CDR1 and CDR2 sequences are MDHEN and SYDVKM. With 4 bases removed from V and 0 bases from J, the gap between germline ends came to 12 bases. The CDR3 reads CASSWRGGMNTEAFF. The CDR3 bases are TGTGCCAGCAGTTGGAGGGGTGGGATGAACACTGAAGCTTTCTTT.

The chain couples TRBV5-6 to TRBJ1-2; 7 bases match TRBD1. Germline V lookup: CDR1 SGHDT, CDR2 YYEEEE. The ends lost 1 base at V and 4 bases at J; junction bases unmatched: 4. This CDR3 has 14 residues. In DNA, the CDR3 is TGTGCCAGCAGCTTGCCGGGACAGACCTATGGCTACACCTTC. Amino acids: CASSLPGQTYGYTF.

The chain employs TRBV30 and TRBJ2-7; perhaps D is TRBD1 or TRBD2 (5 bases each). V was shortened by 0 bases and J by 5 bases, with 8 bases between the two germline ends. Germline V gene lookup returns CDR1 GTSNPN and CDR2 SVGIG (reference sequence). The CDR3 consists of 12 residues. CDR3 coding DNA: TGTGCCTGGAGTGTAGAGGGGAACGAGCAGTACTTC. This encodes CAWSVEGNEQYF.

J is TRBJ1-2 and V is TRBV25-1, with 10 nucleotides matching TRBD1. Per the germline V gene, CDR1 is MGHDK and CDR2 is SYGVNS. CDR3 length equals 12 residues. The V and J ends lost 8 bases and 4 bases, in that order; junction bases with no gene match: 1. Here the CDR3 reads CASRDRGYGYTF. CDR3 nucleotides: TGTGCCAGCCGGGACAGGGGCTATGGCTACACCTTC.

The V call is TRBV11-3, the J call TRBJ2-3; perhaps TRBD2 as D (6 bases). V shed 5 bases and J shed 2 bases, with 14 bases lying between them. The CDR3 has 15 amino acids. Germline CDR1 SGHNT, CDR2 YENEEA. This CDR3 is CASSPRDSPTDTQYF. The CDR3 region has the DNA TGTGCCAGCAGCCCAAGGGACTCGCCCACAGATACGCAGTATTTT.

The chain couples TRBV28 to TRBJ1-5; 9 nucleotides agree with TRBD1. The CDR3 is 17 amino acids. Germline CDR1 is MDHEN and CDR2 is SYDVKM. After removal of 3 bases from V and 1 base from J, the junction contained 7 bases not matched to a gene. This CDR3 is CASSFDGTGWSNQPQHF. In nucleotides, the CDR3 is TGTGCCAGCAGTTTCGACGGGACAGGGTGGAGCAATCAGCCCCAGCATTTT.

The sample holds one count of this clone. Other DNA variants within this sample encode the same CDR3. This chain connects TRBV5-6 to TRBJ1-1; D uncertain. The CDR3 loop spans 14 amino acids. Germline loops: CDR1 SGHDT, CDR2 YYEEEE. V lost 0 bases to trimming and J lost 1 base, with 7 bases between them. The CDR3 DNA reads as TGTGCCAGCAGCTTGGGAGCGGGGAACACTGAAGCTTTCTTT. It is translated as CASSLGAGNTEAFF.

This sequence joins TRBV19 and TRBJ2-5; 10 bases match TRBD2. From germline, CDR1 is LNHDA and CDR2 SQIVND (reference sequence). V gave up 5 bases and J gave up 0 bases; unmatched junction bases: 15. The CDR3 is 19 residues long. CDR3 DNA sequence: TGTGCCAGTAGTGCGGGGTGGACTAGCGGACCAGACTACCAAGAGACCCAGTACTTC. Protein sequence: CASSAGWTSGPDYQETQYF.

The rearrangement uses TRBV27 and TRBJ1-5; 9 nucleotides match TRBD1. Germline loops: CDR1 MNHEY, CDR2 SMNVEV (reference sequence). The CDR3 sequence is 13 residues long. The V segment lost 5 bases and the J segment 6 bases; nucleotides outside the gene matches: 2. The CDR3 reads CASSTGGRQPQHF. The CDR3 DNA reads as TGTGCCAGCAGTACAGGGGGCCGTCAGCCCCAGCATTTT.

J is TRBJ1-2 and V is TRBV28; the D gene is possibly TRBD1 (5 bases). V was shortened by 1 base and J by 7 bases, with 13 bases between the two germline ends. The CDR3 has 14 residues. Germline CDR1 reads MDHEN; CDR2 reads SYDVKM. CDR3 amino acids: CASSLLGGAGGYTF. CDR3 sequence (DNA): TGTGCCAGCAGTTTATTAGGAGGGGCCGGTGGCTACACCTTC.

On this clone: At one end, the junction sequence differs from germline, possibly due to a read error. The V gene is TRBV5-6, the J gene TRBJ2-7; D is perhaps TRBD2 (5 bases). CDR3 length: 12 amino acids. Germline V gene data show CDR1 as SGHDT and CDR2 as YYEEEE. The CDR3 spells CASSLFEGAEVF. The CDR3 coding sequence is TGTGCCAGCAGCTTGTTCGAAGGTGCGGAGGTCTTC.

Only one count was recorded for this clone. The CDR3 spells CASSLGGEGNEQFF. Here the CDR3 DNA reads TGTGCCAGCAGCTTGGGCGGGGAGGGCAATGAGCAGTTCTTC. The genes are TRBV5-8 and TRBJ2-1, with 7 bases that match TRBD2. CDR1 SGHTS and CDR2 YDEGEE come from the germline V gene. The CDR3 contains 14 residues. Losses at the gene ends were 0 bases for V and 6 bases for J; bases not matched to a gene: 3. The whole variable domain, filled in from reference TRBV5-8 and TRBJ2-1, reads EAGVTQSPTHLIKTRGQQATLRCSPISGHTSVYWYQQALGLGLQFLLWYDEGEERNRGNFPPRFSGRQFPNYSSELNVNALELEDSALYLCASSLGGEGNEQFFGPGTRLTVL.

The chain carries TRBV19 and TRBJ2-1; 9 nucleotides line up with TRBD1. The germline CDR1 and CDR2 sequences are LNHDA and SQIVND (reference sequence). The ends lost 5 bases at V and 10 bases at J; junction bases unmatched: 0. The CDR3 covers 11 residues. The CDR3 DNA follows: TGTGCCAGTAGTGGGACAGGGGAGCAGTTCTTC. Protein: CASSGTGEQFF.

The chain carries TRBV5-5 and TRBJ1-4, with D uncertain. This CDR3 is built from 12 residues. Trimming left V 4 bases short and J 7 bases short, with 8 bases between. Germline values: CDR1 SGHKS, CDR2 YYEKEE (reference sequence). CDR3 in amino acids: CASSAGGEKLFF. The CDR3 DNA reads as TGTGCCAGCAGCGCGGGTGGTGAAAAACTGTTTTTT.